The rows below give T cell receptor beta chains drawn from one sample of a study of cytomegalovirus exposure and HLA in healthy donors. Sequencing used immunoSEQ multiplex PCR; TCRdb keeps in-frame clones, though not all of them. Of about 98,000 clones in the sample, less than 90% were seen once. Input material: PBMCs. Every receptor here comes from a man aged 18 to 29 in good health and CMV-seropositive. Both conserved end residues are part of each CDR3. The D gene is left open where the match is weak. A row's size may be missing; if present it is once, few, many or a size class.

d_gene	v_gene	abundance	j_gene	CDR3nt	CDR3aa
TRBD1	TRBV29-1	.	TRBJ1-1	TGCAGCGTTACCCGGACAGGGCGGAACACTGAAGCTTTCTTT	CSVTRTGRNTEAFF
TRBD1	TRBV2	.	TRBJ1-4	TGTGCCAGCAGATTCCCGGGACAGGGGTCTAATGAAAAACTGTTTTTT	CASRFPGQGSNEKLFF
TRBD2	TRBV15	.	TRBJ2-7	TGTGCCACCGGGGGAGCGGGAGGGCCCTACGAGCAGTACTTC	CATGGAGGPYEQYF
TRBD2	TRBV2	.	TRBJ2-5	TGTGCCAGTACTAGCGCCCAAAGGGAGACCCAGTACTTC	CASTSAQRETQYF
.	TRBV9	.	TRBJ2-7	TGTGCCAGCAGCGTAGTGCAGGGAGGCGAGCAGTACTTC	CASSVVQGGEQYF
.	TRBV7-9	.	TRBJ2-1	TGTGCCAGCAACCCAGGTGGCTCCTACAATGAGCAGTTCTTC	CASNPGGSYNEQFF
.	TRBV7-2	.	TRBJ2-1	TGTGCCAGCAGCCAGGGCGGGACGGTCTACAATGAGCAGTTCTTC	CASSQGGTVYNEQFF
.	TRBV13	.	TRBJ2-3	TGTGCCAGCAGCTTAGGGACATTCACAGATACGCAGTATTTT	CASSLGTFTDTQYF
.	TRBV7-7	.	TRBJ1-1	TGTGCCAGCAGCTTAGGAGAGAACACTGAAGCTTTCTTT	CASSLGENTEAFF
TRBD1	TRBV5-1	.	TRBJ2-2	TGCGCCAGCAGCTTGGAGGGACAGGGCCCCGGGGAGCTGTTTTTT	CASSLEGQGPGELFF
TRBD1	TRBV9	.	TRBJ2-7	TGTGCCAGCAGCCCAGGGGGTTCGTCCTACGAGCAGTACTTC	CASSPGGSSYEQYF
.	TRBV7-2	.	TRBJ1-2	TGTGCCAGCAGCTTAAACAGCTATGGCTACACCTTC	CASSLNSYGYTF
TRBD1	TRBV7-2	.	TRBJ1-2	TGTGCCAGCAGCCTAGGGGGCGCGGACTATGGCTACACCTTC	CASSLGGADYGYTF
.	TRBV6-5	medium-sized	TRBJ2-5	TGTGCCAGCAGTCCACTAGCTACCGGCGGGGAGACCCAGTACTTC	CASSPLATGGETQYF
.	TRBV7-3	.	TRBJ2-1	TGTGCCAGCAGCTTAACCTACTACAATGAGCAGTTCTTC	CASSLTYYNEQFF
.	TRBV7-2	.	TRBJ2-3	TGTGCCAGCAGCCGTCCCGGGGTGATGACAGATACGCAGTATTTT	CASSRPGVMTDTQYF
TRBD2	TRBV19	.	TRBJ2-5	TGTGCCAGTACCGAACTAGCGGGGAGCCGGGAGACCCAGTACTTC	CASTELAGSRETQYF
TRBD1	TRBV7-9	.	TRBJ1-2	TGTGCCAGCAGCCTACTACAGGGGACAGGGAACGGCTACACCTTC	CASSLLQGTGNGYTF
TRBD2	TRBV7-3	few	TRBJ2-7	TGTGCCAGCAGTAGACGAGCGGGACCTAGACTCCCTACCTACGAGCAGTACTTC	CASSRRAGPRLPTYEQYF
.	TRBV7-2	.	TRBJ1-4	TGTGCCAGCAGGCCCCCGGGTGAAAAACTGTTTTTT	CASRPPGEKLFF
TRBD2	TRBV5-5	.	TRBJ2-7	TGTGCCAGCAGCCCCCGACTAGCGCCGTACGAGCAGTACTTC	CASSPRLAPYEQYF
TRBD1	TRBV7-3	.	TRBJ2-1	TGTGCCAGCAGCGACCAGACAGGGAAGAATGAGCAGTTCTTC	CASSDQTGKNEQFF
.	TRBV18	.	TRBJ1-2	TGTGCCAGCTCACCAGAGGCAGGGGTTGGCTACACCTTC	CASSPEAGVGYTF
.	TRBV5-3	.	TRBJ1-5	TGTGCCAGTCACCTGGGTGCGGGGGCTACCGGAAGCAATCAGCCCCAGCATTTT	CASHLGAGATGSNQPQHF
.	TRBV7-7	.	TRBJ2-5	TGTGCCAGCAGCTTAGTAGGGGGAGAGACCCAGTACTTC	CASSLVGGETQYF
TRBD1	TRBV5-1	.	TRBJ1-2	TGCGCCAGCAGCTTGGTTACAGGGGGAGACTATGGCTACACCTTC	CASSLVTGGDYGYTF
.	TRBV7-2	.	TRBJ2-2	TGTGCCAGCAGCTTAGGACACAGGGCGAACACCGGGGAGCTGTTTTTT	CASSLGHRANTGELFF
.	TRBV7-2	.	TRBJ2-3	TGTGCCAGCAGCATCCGGGGGACAGCTAGCACAGATACGCAGTATTTT	CASSIRGTASTDTQYF
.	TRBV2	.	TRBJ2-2	TGTGCCAGCAGTGAATTCGAGGGTGTTACAACCGGGGAGCTGTTTTTT	CASSEFEGVTTGELFF
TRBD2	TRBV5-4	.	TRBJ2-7	TGTGCCAGCAGCTCTCGCACTAGCGGCTCCTACGAGCAGTACTTC	CASSSRTSGSYEQYF
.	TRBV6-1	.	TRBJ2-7	TGTGCCAGCAGTGGGGAAACAGGGTTCATCGACGAGCAGTACTTC	CASSGETGFIDEQYF
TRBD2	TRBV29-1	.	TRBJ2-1	TGCAGCGTTGACCAGGGACTAGCGGAGGCCCCCTACAATGAGCAGTTCTTC	CSVDQGLAEAPYNEQFF
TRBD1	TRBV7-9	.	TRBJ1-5	TGTGCCAGCAGCCAACTGGGGGCAGGGGGGCAGCCCCAGCATTTT	CASSQLGAGGQPQHF
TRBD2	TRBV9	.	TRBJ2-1	TGTGCCAGCAGCGTAGGAAATAGCGGGGACAATGAGCAGTTCTTC	CASSVGNSGDNEQFF
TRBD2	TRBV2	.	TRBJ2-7	TGTGCCAGACGGGAACTAGCGGCCTACGAGCAGTACTTC	CARRELAAYEQYF
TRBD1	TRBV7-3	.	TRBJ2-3	TGTGCCAGCAGCCCGACAGGGTTGCGCACAGATACGCAGTATTTT	CASSPTGLRTDTQYF
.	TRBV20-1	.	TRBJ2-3	TGCAGTACCGGGGGGCGGGATACGCAGTATTTT	CSTGGRDTQYF
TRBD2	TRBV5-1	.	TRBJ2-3	TGCGCCAGCAGCCTAGGGACTAGCGGGACCTCAGATACGCAGTATTTT	CASSLGTSGTSDTQYF
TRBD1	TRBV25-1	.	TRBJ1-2	TGTGCCGTAAGGACAGGGGAATATGGCTACACCTTC	CAVRTGEYGYTF
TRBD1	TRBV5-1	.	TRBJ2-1	TGCGCCAGCAGCCAAACAGGGGATTTGAGTGAGCAGTTCTTC	CASSQTGDLSEQFF
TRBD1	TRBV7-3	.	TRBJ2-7	TGTGCCAGCAGCCCAGGGACAGCCCACGAGCAGTACTTC	CASSPGTAHEQYF
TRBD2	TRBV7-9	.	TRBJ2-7	TGTGCCAGCAGCTCGCCTTCAGGTAGCGGGTTCTCCTACGAGCAGTACTTC	CASSSPSGSGFSYEQYF
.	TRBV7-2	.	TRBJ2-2	TGTGCCAGCAGCCGACGGCAGGGGCTCACCGGGGAGCTGTTTTTT	CASSRRQGLTGELFF
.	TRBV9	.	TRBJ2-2	TGTGCCAGCAGCGTAGTGTCAGGGATGGCCGGGGAGCTGTTTTTT	CASSVVSGMAGELFF
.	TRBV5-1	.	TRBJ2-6	TGCGCCAGCAGCTTGGCCAGTCTGACTGGGGCCAACGTCCTGACTTTC	CASSLASLTGANVLTF
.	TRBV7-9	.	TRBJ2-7	TGTGCCAGCAGCCCAGGGTGGGAGCAGTACTTC	CASSPGWEQYF
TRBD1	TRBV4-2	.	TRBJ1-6	TGTGCCAGCAGCCAAGAGACAGGGGTTAATTCACCCCTCCACTTT	CASSQETGVNSPLHF
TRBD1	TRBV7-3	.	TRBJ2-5	TGCGCCAGCAGCCATGAGGGGACAGGGAGAGAGACCCAGTACTTC	CASSHEGTGRETQYF
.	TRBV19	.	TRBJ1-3	TGTGCCAGTAGTACACCCGCGGGATTTGGAAACACCATATATTTT	CASSTPAGFGNTIYF
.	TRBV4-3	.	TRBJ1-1	TGCGCCAGCAGCCAAGGCCAGTTAAACACTGAAGCTTTCTTT	CASSQGQLNTEAFF
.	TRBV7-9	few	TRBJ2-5	TGTGCCAGCAGTCCCCGACAGTCCCAAGAGACCCAGTACTTC	CASSPRQSQETQYF